The sample holds many counts of the clone carrying this T cell receptor beta chain. Trimming cost V 4 bases and J 0 bases, with 13 bases left between them. CDR1 is SGDLS, CDR2 YYNGEE, per germline. The CDR3 has 16 residues. The protocol was immunoSEQ multiplex PCR, while the TCRdb copy is restricted to in-frame clones and leaves out a portion. The sample holds approximately 980,000 clones, approximately 80% seen once. This sample stems from a study of shared clonotypes between healthy human individuals. Material for sequencing was memory CD4+ T cells sorted from blood. This sample's subset: CD45RA-negative fraction. The chain uses TRBV9 and TRBJ2-2, with D possibly called TRBD1 or TRBD2 (5 bases each). The TCR was taken from a man younger than 35 in good health. The CDR3 DNA reads TGTGCCAGCAGCCCTGGGGGTGGTTCGAACACCGGGGAGCTGTTTTTT. Translation: CASSPGGGSNTGELFF.